The 8 T cell receptor beta chains below all came from one sample that was sequenced in a study of shared T cell receptors in the human thymus. Generated by immunoSEQ multiplex PCR, the TCRdb table keeps only in-frame clones and is missing some. The sample holds hundreds of thousands of clones, around 78% seen once. This same sample was also taken into another study, of human thymus T cells.

The sequenced sample was thymocytes. These TCRs come from a boy younger than two with a congenital heart defect.

The rearrangement links TRBV4-3 to TRBJ2-1, with 7 positions matching TRBD2. With V trimmed by 0 bases and J by 6 bases, 5 bases remained unmatched. The CDR3 runs 15 residues. The V gene's germline CDR1 is LGHNA and CDR2 YSLEER. CDR3 DNA: TGCGCCAGCAGCCAAGATAAGGGGAGGGCCAATGAGCAGTTCTTC. Protein: CASSQDKGRANEQFF.

The chain couples TRBV25-1 to TRBJ2-7; 12 nucleotides match TRBD1. The CDR3 totals 15 residues. Germline V lookup: CDR1 MGHDK, CDR2 SYGVNS. J was trimmed by 6 bases and V by 1 base; bases with no gene match: 4. In DNA form, the CDR3 reads TGTGCCAGCAGTGAATTGGGGACAGGGGGCGCCGAGCAGTACTTC. Its translation: CASSELGTGGAEQYF.

The J gene is TRBJ1-2, the V gene TRBV6-1; D may be TRBD1 (5 bases). Germline V CDR1 and CDR2: MNHNS, SASEGT. The CDR3 extends over 13 amino acids. Trimming left V 2 bases short and J 8 bases short, with 12 bases between. The CDR3 DNA follows: TGTGCCAGCAGTGAATCTGCCTACAGGGGCTACACCTTC. Translating gives CASSESAYRGYTF.

The chain links TRBV27 to TRBJ2-7; TRBD2 agrees at 8 bases. Germline CDR1 reads MNHEY; CDR2 reads SMNVEV (reference sequence). The V and J ends lost 3 bases and 3 bases, in that order; junction bases with no gene match: 4. CDR3 length equals 14 residues. DNA of the CDR3: TGTGCCAGCAGTTTGCGGGCGGGGGGCTACGAGCAGTACTTC. Encoded protein: CASSLRAGGYEQYF.

This sequence joins TRBV4-1 and TRBJ2-7; 8 bases map to TRBD2. V shed 3 bases and J 4 bases; nucleotides not matched to a gene: 17. Germline assignment: CDR1 MGHRA and CDR2 YSYEKL. The length of the CDR3 is 18 residues. This CDR3 is CASSQHPPRGTRTYEQYF. The CDR3 DNA sequence: TGCGCCAGCAGCCAGCACCCGCCCCGCGGGACTAGAACGTACGAGCAGTACTTC.

This clone was observed once. The V gene is TRBV15, the J gene TRBJ1-2; D is ambiguous. The CDR3 runs to 13 residues. CDR1 is LNHNV, CDR2 YYDKDF, per germline (reference sequence). The germline V and J ends were trimmed by 0 bases and 7 bases, with 9 bases remaining between them. The CDR3 is CATSRDLSRGYTF. In nucleotides, the CDR3 is TGTGCCACCAGCAGAGACCTAAGTCGTGGCTACACCTTC.

The chain couples TRBV5-6 to TRBJ2-7, with D uncertain. Trimming pared 4 bases from V and 3 bases from J, leaving 17 bases between. The CDR3 consists of 15 residues. Germline values: CDR1 SGHDT, CDR2 YYEEEE. CDR3 sequence (DNA): TGTGCCAGCAGCACCCCCACTCTAGGAATCTACGAGCAGTACTTC. It translates to CASSTPTLGIYEQYF.

The chain employs TRBV9 and TRBJ2-3, with D maybe TRBD2 (6 bases). CDR1 and CDR2 (germline): SGDLS, YYNGEE. The length of the CDR3 is 21 residues. V was shortened by 3 bases and J by 2 bases, with 31 bases between the two germline ends. CDR3 nucleotides: TGTGCCAGCAGCGCAGTAGAGGTCAAACTCCCGGGACTTCCCCTCACAGATACGCAGTATTTT. Its translation: CASSAVEVKLPGLPLTDTQYF.